This T cell receptor (beta chain) emerged from a study of human T cells and chemical hapten exposure. Study results and caveats: No change in TCRs above 1 in 1000 frequency was produced by DPC sensitization.

Time point indicated: healthy volunteer bleed at 2 weeks. The study extracted total RNA from unfractionated whole blood. From germline, CDR1 is DFQATT and CDR2 SNEGSKA (reference sequence). V gave up 2 bases and J gave up 2 bases, with 12 bases separating them. The CDR3 spans 14 residues. Separate cDNA molecules received unique molecular identifiers, which the library attached to them. Per the original methods: Sampled TCR counts reached a median of roughly 98,000 per sample, with values ranging from roughly 20,000 to 700,000. In TCRdb, the RACE reads were re-called with MiXCR into one record per CDR3 protein. The V and J calls were determined by TCRdb, not by the authors. The profile shows roughly 30,000 distinct CDR3 sequences, 6% to 7.5% of them singletons. This clonotype was counted a few times. Antigen specificity is unknown.

This sequence was found in a human donor in good health. Some clones in this sample may be carry-over from other donors' samples. The sample was whole blood. This chain joins TRBV20-1 and TRBJ1-1, with D unclear. The CDR3 region is CSARPRMINTEAFF. The CDR3, as DNA: TGCAGTGCTAGACCCCGGATGATCAACACTGAAGCTTTCTTT.